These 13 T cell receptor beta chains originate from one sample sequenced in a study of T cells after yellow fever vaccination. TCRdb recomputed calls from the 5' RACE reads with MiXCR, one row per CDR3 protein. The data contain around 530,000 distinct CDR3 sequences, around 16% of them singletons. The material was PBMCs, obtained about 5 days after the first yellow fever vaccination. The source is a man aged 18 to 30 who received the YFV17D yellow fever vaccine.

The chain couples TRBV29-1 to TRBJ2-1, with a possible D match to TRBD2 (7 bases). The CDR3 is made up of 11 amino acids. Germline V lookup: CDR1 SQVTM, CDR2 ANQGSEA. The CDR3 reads CALGGEGEQFF. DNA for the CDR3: TGCGCTCTAGGGGGGGAGGGTGAGCAGTTCTTC.

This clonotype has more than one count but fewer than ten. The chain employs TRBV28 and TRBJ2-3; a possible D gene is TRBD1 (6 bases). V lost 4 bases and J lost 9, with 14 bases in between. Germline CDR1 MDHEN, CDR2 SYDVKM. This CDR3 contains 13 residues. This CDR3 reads CASSWAQGLTQYF. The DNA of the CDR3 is TGTGCCAGCAGTTGGGCACAGGGATTGACGCAGTATTTT.

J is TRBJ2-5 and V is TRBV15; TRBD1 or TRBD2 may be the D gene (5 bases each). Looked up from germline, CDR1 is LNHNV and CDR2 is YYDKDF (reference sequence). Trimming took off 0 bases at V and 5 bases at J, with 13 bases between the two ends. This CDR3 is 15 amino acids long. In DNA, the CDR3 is TGTGCCACCAGCAGAGATTCCCCCAGGGAGGAGACCCAGTACTTC. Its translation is CATSRDSPREETQYF.

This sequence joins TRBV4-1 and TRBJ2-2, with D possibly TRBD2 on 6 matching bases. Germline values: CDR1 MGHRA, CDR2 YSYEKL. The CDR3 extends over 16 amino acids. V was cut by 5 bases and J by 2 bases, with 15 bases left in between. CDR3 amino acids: CASSGTSLTNTGELFF. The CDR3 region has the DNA TGCGCCAGCAGCGGGACTTCTCTCACAAACACCGGGGAGCTGTTTTTT.

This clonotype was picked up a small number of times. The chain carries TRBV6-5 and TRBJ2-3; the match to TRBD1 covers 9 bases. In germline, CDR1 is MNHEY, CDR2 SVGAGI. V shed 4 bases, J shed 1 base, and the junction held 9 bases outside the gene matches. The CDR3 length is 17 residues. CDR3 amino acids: CASSLLTGGRGTDTQYF. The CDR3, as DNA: TGTGCCAGCAGTTTATTAACAGGGGGCCGGGGCACAGATACGCAGTATTTT.

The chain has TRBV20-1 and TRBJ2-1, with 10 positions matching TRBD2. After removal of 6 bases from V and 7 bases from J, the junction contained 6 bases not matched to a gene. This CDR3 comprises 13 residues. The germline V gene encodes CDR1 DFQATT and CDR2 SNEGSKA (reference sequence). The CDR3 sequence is CSAPGLARNEQFF. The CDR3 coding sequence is TGCAGTGCCCCGGGACTAGCGCGTAATGAGCAGTTCTTC.

The chain's CDR3 is CASSPKGQGNYGYTF. CDR3 DNA: TGTGCCAGTAGCCCCAAGGGACAGGGAAACTATGGCTACACCTTC. This chain uses TRBV19 with TRBJ1-2; 9 positions agree with TRBD1. The CDR3 is made up of 15 amino acids. CDR1 and CDR2 (germline): LNHDA, SQIVND (reference sequence). With 6 bases clipped from V and 2 bases from J, the junction kept 7 bases outside the gene matches.

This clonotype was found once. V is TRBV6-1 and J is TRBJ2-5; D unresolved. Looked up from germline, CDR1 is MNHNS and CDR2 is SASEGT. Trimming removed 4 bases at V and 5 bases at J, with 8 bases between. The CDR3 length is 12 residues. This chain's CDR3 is CASSADLETQYF. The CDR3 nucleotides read TGTGCCAGCAGTGCCGACCTGGAGACCCAGTACTTC.

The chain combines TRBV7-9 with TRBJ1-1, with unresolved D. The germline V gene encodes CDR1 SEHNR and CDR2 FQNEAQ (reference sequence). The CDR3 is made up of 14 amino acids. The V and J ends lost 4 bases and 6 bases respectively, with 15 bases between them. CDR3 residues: CASSYAHWAAEAFF. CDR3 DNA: TGTGCCAGCAGCTATGCTCACTGGGCCGCTGAAGCTTTCTTT.

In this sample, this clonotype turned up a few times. The CDR3 here is CASRPRQGDSYEQYF. The CDR3 nucleotides are TGCGCCAGCAGACCCCGACAGGGAGACTCCTACGAGCAGTACTTC. The V call is TRBV4-1, the J call TRBJ2-7; the match to TRBD1 covers 7 bases. The CDR3 spans 15 residues. In germline, CDR1 is MGHRA, CDR2 YSYEKL. V was clipped by 6 bases and J by 0 bases; unmatched bases: 8.

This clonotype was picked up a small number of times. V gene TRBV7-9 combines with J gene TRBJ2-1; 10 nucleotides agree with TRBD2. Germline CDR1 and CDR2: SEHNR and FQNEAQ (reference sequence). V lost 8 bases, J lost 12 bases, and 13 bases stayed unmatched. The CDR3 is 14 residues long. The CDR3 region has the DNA TGTGCCAGCGGACCCCCTAGCGGGGGCTTTAGGCAGTTCTTC. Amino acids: CASGPPSGGFRQFF.

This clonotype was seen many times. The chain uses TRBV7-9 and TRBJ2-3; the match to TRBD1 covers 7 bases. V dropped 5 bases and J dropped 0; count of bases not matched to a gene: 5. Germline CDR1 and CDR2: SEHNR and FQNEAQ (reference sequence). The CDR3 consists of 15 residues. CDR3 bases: TGTGCCAGCAGCCGATTCAGGGGGAGCACAGATACGCAGTATTTT. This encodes CASSRFRGSTDTQYF.

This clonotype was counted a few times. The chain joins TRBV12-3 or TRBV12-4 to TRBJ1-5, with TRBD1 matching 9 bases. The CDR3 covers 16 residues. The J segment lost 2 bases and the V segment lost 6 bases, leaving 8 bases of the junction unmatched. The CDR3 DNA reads TGTGCCAGCAGGGAACAGGGGGCGGGGGGCAATCAGCCCCAGCATTTT. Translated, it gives CASREQGAGGNQPQHF.